The 16 T cell receptor beta chains below were found in one sample sequenced in a study of cytomegalovirus exposure and HLA in healthy donors. PCR primers comprised 60 Vbeta and 13 Jbeta primers. Sequencing used immunoSEQ multiplex PCR; TCRdb keeps in-frame clones, though not all of them. The sample contains 100,000 to 150,000 clones, around 75% of which appear only once. Sequencing was done on a sample of PBMCs. The receptors derive from a woman aged 50 to 60 in good health and CMV-seropositive.

V is TRBV7-6 and J is TRBJ2-1, with 13 bases fitting TRBD2. V lost 6 bases to trimming and J lost 7 bases; unmatched junction nucleotides: 15. The V gene's germline CDR1 is SGHVS and CDR2 FNYEAQ. The CDR3 spans 18 residues. DNA of the CDR3: TGTGCCAGCAGACCCAACGGCGGGACTAGCGGGATGGGGAATGAGCAGTTCTTC. Protein: CASRPNGGTSGMGNEQFF. Supplemented by reference TRBV7-6 and TRBJ2-1, the full variable domain reads GAGVSQSPRYKVTKRGQDVALRCDPISGHVSLYWYRQALGQGPEFLTYFNYEAQQDKSGLPNDRFSAERPEGSISTLTIQRTEQRDSAMYRCASRPNGGTSGMGNEQFFGPGTRLTVL.

The gene calls are TRBV4-3 and TRBJ2-1, with D possibly being TRBD1 (5 bases). This CDR3 is 14 amino acids long. Germline CDR1 is LGHNA and CDR2 is YSLEER. Trimming pared 4 bases from V and 5 bases from J, leaving 12 bases between. The CDR3 region is CASSRGRNNNEQFF. CDR3 nucleotides: TGCGCCAGCAGCCGGGGCAGAAATAACAATGAGCAGTTCTTC.

This rearrangement joins TRBV11-1 to TRBJ2-5; no reliable D call. The germline CDR1 and CDR2 sequences are SGHAT and FQDESV (reference sequence). The CDR3 is made up of 14 amino acids. Trimming removed 4 bases from V and 6 bases from J, with 15 bases in between. The CDR3 bases are TGTGCCAGCAGCTCCTCGGGTTCTGCGCAGACCCAGTACTTC. It codes for CASSSSGSAQTQYF.

CDR3: CASSPSEGSSGTSGGYEQFF. The CDR3 DNA follows: TGTGCCAGCTCACCGTCTGAAGGGAGCTCCGGTACTAGCGGGGGATATGAGCAGTTCTTC. The V and J genes are TRBV18 and TRBJ2-1; 11 bases align to TRBD2. After removal of 3 bases from V and 8 bases from J, the junction contained 21 bases not matched to a gene. CDR3 length equals 20 residues. Germline V gene sequence: CDR1 KGHSH, CDR2 LQKENI. Full variable domain (rest looked up from reference TRBV18 and TRBJ2-1): NAGVMQNPRHLVRRRGQEARLRCSPMKGHSHVYWYRQLPEEGLKFMVYLQKENIIDESGMPKERFSAEFPKEGPSILRIQQVVRGDSAAYFCASSPSEGSSGTSGGYEQFFGPGTRLTVL.

The rearrangement joins TRBV4-2 to TRBJ2-6, with D unclear. CDR1 LGHNA and CDR2 YNFKEQ come from the germline V gene. Deletions cut 0 bases from V and 0 bases from J, with 9 bases between. The CDR3 sequence is 17 residues long. The CDR3 bases are TGTGCCAGCAGCCAAGATTACTTAACCTCTGGGGCCAACGTCCTGACTTTC. Its translation is CASSQDYLTSGANVLTF.

This clone was seen a single time. The chain has TRBV30 and TRBJ1-1, with 7 bases lining up with TRBD1. The germline gives CDR1 GTSNPN, CDR2 SVGIG (reference sequence). J was trimmed by 0 bases and V by 2 bases; bases with no gene match: 3. The CDR3 totals 14 residues. The CDR3 region is CAWSRDSLNTEAFF. The CDR3 bases are TGTGCCTGGAGTCGGGACAGCTTGAACACTGAAGCTTTCTTT.

The gene calls are TRBV6-5 and TRBJ2-2, with TRBD1 identical over 9 bases. Germline assignment: CDR1 MNHEY and CDR2 SVGAGI. Losses at the gene ends were 6 bases for V and 4 bases for J; bases not matched to a gene: 0. The CDR3 is 13 residues long. In DNA, the CDR3 is TGTGCCAGCAGGACAGGGGGCACCGGGGAGCTGTTTTTT. Translated, it gives CASRTGGTGELFF.

V is TRBV4-1 and J is TRBJ2-1; 16 nucleotides line up with TRBD2. Germline V gene sequence: CDR1 MGHRA, CDR2 YSYEKL. The CDR3 is 19 residues long. The V segment lost 1 base and the J segment 0 bases; nucleotides outside the gene matches: 3. The CDR3 here is CASSQVGLAGGPSYNEQFF. The DNA for the CDR3 is TGCGCCAGCAGCCAAGTGGGACTAGCGGGAGGGCCCTCCTACAATGAGCAGTTCTTC.

V usage is TRBV5-1 and J usage is TRBJ1-1; maybe TRBD1 (5 bases). The CDR3 runs 14 residues. Trimming pared 5 bases from V and 4 bases from J, leaving 15 bases between. Germline V gene lookup returns CDR1 SGHRS and CDR2 YFSETQ. CDR3 sequence reads: CASRLQRGSTEAFF. The CDR3 DNA follows: TGCGCCAGCAGACTACAAAGGGGAAGCACTGAAGCTTTCTTT.

The chain joins TRBV6-1 to TRBJ2-1; 10 positions agree with TRBD1. The V gene end was trimmed by 6 bases and the J gene end by 7 bases; junction bases not matched to a gene: 6. Germline V gene lookup returns CDR1 MNHNS and CDR2 SASEGT. The length of the CDR3 is 14 residues. CDR3 sequence reads: CASSPGTGVNEQFF. In DNA, the CDR3 is TGTGCCAGCAGCCCCGGGACAGGGGTTAATGAGCAGTTCTTC.

The chain recombines TRBV18 with TRBJ2-1, with 9 bases that match TRBD2. This CDR3 has 15 amino acids. Germline-derived CDR1 and CDR2 are KGHSH and LQKENI. V trimming: 3 bases; J trimming: 5 bases; junction bases outside the gene matches: 5. The CDR3: CASSPGGGVNNEQFF. The CDR3 nucleotides are TGTGCCAGCTCACCTGGCGGGGGGGTTAACAATGAGCAGTTCTTC.

J is TRBJ2-7 and V is TRBV19; possible D gene TRBD1, 5 bases. The germline CDR1 and CDR2 sequences are LNHDA and SQIVND (reference sequence). Trimming cost V 1 base and J 2 bases, with 9 bases left between them. This CDR3 is 14 amino acids long. The CDR3 here is CASSIGTDTYEQYF. The CDR3 region has the DNA TGTGCCAGTAGTATAGGGACGGACACCTACGAGCAGTACTTC.

The chain uses TRBV29-1 and TRBJ2-5, with D possibly matching TRBD1 (5 bases). Trimming took 7 bases from V and 4 from J, leaving 16 bases between them. CDR1 is SQVTM and CDR2 is ANQGSEA in the germline V gene. The CDR3 has 13 residues. CDR3 nucleotide sequence: TGCAGCGACAGAAGCAGGGCAGGAGAGACCCAGTACTTC. This sequence encodes CSDRSRAGETQYF.

V and J are TRBV7-2 and TRBJ2-7; 9 nucleotides align to TRBD2. The V gene end was trimmed by 1 base and the J gene end by 2 bases; junction bases not matched to a gene: 6. This CDR3 has 16 residues. Germline V gene lookup returns CDR1 SGHTA and CDR2 FQGNSA. The CDR3 protein is CASSLGGLAGTYEQYF. For the CDR3, the DNA is TGTGCCAGCAGCTTAGGGGGGCTAGCGGGAACCTACGAGCAGTACTTC.

This rearrangement joins TRBV19 to TRBJ1-5, with D perhaps TRBD1 (5 bases). The CDR3 extends over 14 amino acids. Germline V gene lookup returns CDR1 LNHDA and CDR2 SQIVND (reference sequence). V shed 2 bases and J shed 6 bases, with 11 bases lying between them. The CDR3 here is CASSIIGVGQPQHF. The CDR3 DNA reads as TGTGCCAGTAGTATAATAGGGGTTGGTCAGCCCCAGCATTTT.

The chain links TRBV27 to TRBJ1-2; 9 nucleotides line up with TRBD1. J was trimmed by 3 bases and V by 2 bases; bases with no gene match: 10. This CDR3 has 17 amino acids. Looked up from germline, CDR1 is MNHEY and CDR2 is SMNVEV (reference sequence). The CDR3 sequence: CASSLPPGTGSDYGYTF. For the CDR3, the DNA is TGTGCCAGCAGTTTACCCCCCGGGACAGGGAGCGACTATGGCTACACCTTC.